A selection of T cell receptor beta chains follows, all from one sample in a study of T-cell reconstitution after alpha-beta-depleted transplantation in children. One entry per CDR3 protein results from TCRdb running MiXCR on the PCR reads. The table has 200,000 to 250,000 distinct CDR3 sequences, about 9.2% seen once. Sequencing was performed on PBMCs from the stem cell graft donor, taken from the stem cell graft. The receptors originated from a human donor who donated a stem cell graft to a child with acute lymphoblastic leukemia. CDR3s include the opening cysteine and the closing phenylalanine or tryptophan. A D gene is named only where the DNA matches it firmly. Clone size appears in some rows only: once, few, many, or a class for an expanded clone.

TRBV20-1	TRBJ1-3	.	few	CSAKRLAVDTIYF	TGCAGTGCTAAGCGGTTGGCTGTGGACACCATATATTTT
TRBV12-3/TRBV12-4	TRBJ2-3	.	.	CASSPAGVGTDTQYF	TGTGCCAGCAGTCCCGCCGGGGTGGGCACAGATACGCAGTATTTT
TRBV4-2	TRBJ2-3	.	many	CASSPRLDYTDTQYF	TGTGCCAGCAGCCCCAGACTAGATTACACAGATACGCAGTATTTT
TRBV7-2	TRBJ1-2	.	.	CASSYSGYGYTF	TGTGCCAGCAGCTACTCAGGCTATGGCTACACCTTC
TRBV12-3/TRBV12-4	TRBJ2-3	TRBD1	.	CASSLWQGARGDTQYF	TGTGCCAGCAGTTTATGGCAGGGGGCGAGGGGAGATACGCAGTATTTT
TRBV18	TRBJ1-5	.	many	CASSPAPPGDQPQHF	TGTGCCAGCTCACCAGCCCCCCCGGGCGATCAGCCCCAGCATTTT
TRBV5-6	TRBJ2-1	.	many	CASSFVLNEQFF	TGTGCCAGCAGCTTTGTGCTCAATGAGCAGTTCTTC
TRBV6-1	TRBJ2-7	.	many	CASIQGIPYEQYF	TGTGCCAGCATACAGGGAATTCCCTACGAGCAGTACTTC
TRBV20-1	TRBJ2-7	.	many	CSAPPNQVSYEQYF	TGCAGTGCTCCCCCCAACCAGGTCTCCTACGAGCAGTACTTC
TRBV6-1	TRBJ1-5	TRBD1	.	CASSPGQVSNQPQHF	TGTGCCAGCAGTCCTGGACAGGTTAGCAATCAGCCCCAGCATTTT
TRBV6-5	TRBJ2-7	TRBD1	.	CASSSTTRTGGVFHEQYF	TGTGCCAGCAGTTCCACGACAAGGACAGGGGGCGTCTTCCACGAGCAGTACTTC
TRBV11-1	TRBJ2-1	TRBD2	.	CASSLPGLVSSGSYNEQFF	TGTGCCAGCAGCTTACCCGGGTTGGTGTCTAGCGGAAGTTACAATGAGCAGTTCTTC
TRBV5-1	TRBJ2-4	.	few	CASSQEGVAGNIQYF	TGCGCCAGCAGCCAAGAGGGGGTGGCGGGAAACATTCAGTACTTC
TRBV6-1	TRBJ2-3	TRBD2	.	CASRPGLVITDTQYF	TGTGCCAGCAGACCGGGACTAGTTATCACAGATACGCAGTATTTT
TRBV6-2/TRBV6-3	TRBJ2-3	.	many	CASNPGVQRRTDTQYF	TGTGCCAGCAATCCGGGAGTACAGAGACGCACAGATACGCAGTATTTT
TRBV20-1	TRBJ1-5	TRBD1	.	CSARTTGGFSFGNQPQHF	TGCAGTGCTAGAACCACAGGGGGATTTTCTTTCGGCAATCAGCCCCAGCATTTT
TRBV20-1	TRBJ2-1	TRBD1	many	CSSHWGQGYNEQFF	TGCAGTTCCCATTGGGGACAGGGTTACAATGAGCAGTTCTTC
TRBV24-1	TRBJ2-5	TRBD1	few	CATSDPWGVKQGARETQYF	TGTGCCACCAGTGACCCCTGGGGGGTAAAACAGGGGGCCAGGGAGACCCAGTACTTC
TRBV18	TRBJ2-7	.	.	CASSPTGFLQYF	TGTGCCAGCTCACCTACAGGGTTTTTGCAGTACTTC
TRBV12-3/TRBV12-4	TRBJ2-1	.	.	CASSSGLPNEQFF	TGTGCCAGCAGCTCGGGACTCCCCAATGAGCAGTTCTTC